This T cell receptor beta chain came from a study of T-cell reconstitution after alpha-beta-depleted transplantation in children. The germline CDR1 and CDR2 sequences are DFQATT and SNEGSKA (reference sequence). Deletions cut 5 bases from V and 3 bases from J, with 5 bases between. This CDR3 region has 10 residues. Study results and limitations: It was surviving recipient T cells and thymic progenitors that gave some patients high TCRbeta diversity at day 60.

TCRbeta library construction was performed incorporating unique molecular identifiers. TCRdb called the PCR reads again in MiXCR, with one record for every CDR3 protein. The table lists a few hundred thousand distinct CDR3 sequences, 10% to 15% of them singletons. At least ten counts were recorded for this clonotype. The antigen remains unidentified. This receptor was obtained from a male patient younger than 18 who had a stem cell transplant for acute myeloid leukemia, so the T cells may come from the graft donor. The V call is TRBV20-1, the J call TRBJ2-7; D ambiguous. The sample consisted of PBMCs, mostly from graft donor cells, taken 360 days after TCRalphabeta/CD19-depleted stem cell transplant. The CDR3 DNA is TGCAGTGCTGAGAACTACGAGCAGTACTTC. Amino acids: CSAENYEQYF.